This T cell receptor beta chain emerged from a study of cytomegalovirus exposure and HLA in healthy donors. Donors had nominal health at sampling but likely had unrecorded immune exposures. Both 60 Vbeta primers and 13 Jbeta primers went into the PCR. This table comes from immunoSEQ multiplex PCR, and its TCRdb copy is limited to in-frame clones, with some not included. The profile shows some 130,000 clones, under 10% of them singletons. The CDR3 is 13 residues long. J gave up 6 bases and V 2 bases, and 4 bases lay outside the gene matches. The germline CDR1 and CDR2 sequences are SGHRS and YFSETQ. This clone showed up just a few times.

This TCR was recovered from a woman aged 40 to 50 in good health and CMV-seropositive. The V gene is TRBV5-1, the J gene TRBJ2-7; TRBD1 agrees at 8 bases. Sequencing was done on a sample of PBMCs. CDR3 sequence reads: CASSLQGEVEQYF. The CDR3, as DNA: TGCGCCAGCAGCTTACAGGGGGAGGTCGAGCAGTACTTC.